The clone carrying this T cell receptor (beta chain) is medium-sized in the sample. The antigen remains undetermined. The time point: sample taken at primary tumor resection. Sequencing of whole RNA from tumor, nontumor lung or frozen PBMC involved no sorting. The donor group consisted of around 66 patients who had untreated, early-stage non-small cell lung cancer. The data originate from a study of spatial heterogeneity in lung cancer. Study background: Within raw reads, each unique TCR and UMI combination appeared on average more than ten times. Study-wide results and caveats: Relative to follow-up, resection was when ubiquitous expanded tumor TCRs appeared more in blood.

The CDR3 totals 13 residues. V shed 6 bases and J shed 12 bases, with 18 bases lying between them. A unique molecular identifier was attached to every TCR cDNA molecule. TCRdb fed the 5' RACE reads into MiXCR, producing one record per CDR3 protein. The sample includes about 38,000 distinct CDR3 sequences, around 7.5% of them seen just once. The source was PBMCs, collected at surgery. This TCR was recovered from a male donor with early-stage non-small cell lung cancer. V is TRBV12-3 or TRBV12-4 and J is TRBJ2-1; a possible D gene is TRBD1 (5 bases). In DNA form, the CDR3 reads TGTGCCAGCAGCACCAGGTGGGGCGTGACGCAGTTCTTC. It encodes CASSTRWGVTQFF.